The T cell receptor (beta chain) described here comes from a study of cytomegalovirus exposure and HLA in healthy donors (dated by TCRdb to 2016 to 2017). Study-level background: An earlier analysis of roughly 500 of the donors reported approximately 270 Gb of sequence data and some 120 million unique TCR beta sequences from about 179 million T cells. An early release covering about 600 HLA-typed donors comprised around 300 gigabases of sequencing data and 85 million to 100 million unique TCR sequences. Of the 398 genotyped donors, 81% were placed in the genetic ancestry cluster associated with self-reported Caucasian donors. The aim of the study was to test whether cataloging public T cell receptors could identify signatures of past pathogen exposure. The study used immunosequencing to profile the T cell repertoires of several hundred subjects and linked those repertoires to cytomegalovirus serostatus. A separate validation cohort of over 95 different subjects was used in addition to the approximately 700-subject first cohort. To predict cytomegalovirus infection status, the study brought together high-throughput TCR immunosequencing, statistical association of individual TCRs with disease status, and machine learning. In a later analysis, previously published TCR beta repertoires from some 640 donors were re-analyzed and high-resolution HLA genotyping was added so that TCR occurrence patterns could be studied. Rather than using new phenotypic data, the later analysis identified candidate immune exposures from TCR beta sequences and from how often those sequences occurred across donors. An earlier analysis of 500 to 750 of the donors applied high-throughput TCR beta sequencing to assess whether each TCR beta V gene segment acted as functional or pseudogenic. Donor age, sex, ethnicity and CMV serostatus were compiled alongside the repertoire data. Genome-wide SNP genotypes for about 55% of the 666 donors were used in a later genetic analysis, which treated that subset as a discovery cohort. Every discovery cohort repertoire had been produced on one sequencing platform. Both class I and class II loci were covered by HLA typing, at four-digit resolution. The number of typed donors differed by locus: about 620-640 for A, B, C, DRB1 and DQB1; some 500 for DQA1; approximately 610 for DPA1; and around 450 for DPB1. A handful of DR-DQ haplotypes were handled as single units for association and clustering because linkage in the cohort was strong. Across 300 to 400 genotyped donors of the cohort, an average of approximately 220,000 unique TCR beta nucleotide sequences per donor were sequenced, and 15% to 20% of those sequences were non-productive. The research as a whole found: Because counts were too low, approximately 15 rarely observed V segments, including chromosome 9 orphons, were excluded from the earlier analysis of some 540 of the donors. In an earlier analysis of about 600 of the donors, most TCR beta V segments appeared in productive rearrangements about 90% or about 30% of the time, broadly matching IMGT annotations. Several of the top co-occurrence clusters appeared to be linked to parvovirus B19, influenza, CMV and Epstein-Barr virus, according to a later analysis. Linkage disequilibrium might explain the correlated functional status among segregating V segments, but an unknown experimental factor could not be ruled out. According to a later analysis, TCR association rates differed among HLA loci, with DRB1 alleles showing the most associated TCRs and HLA-C alleles showing the fewest. The presence/absence analyses assumed that sequencing depth was roughly uniform across donors, and that assumption may not be true. A later analysis associated around 16,000 TCR beta sequences with specific HLA alleles at a false discovery rate of 0.05. In vitro tests confirmed that a few of the cytomegalovirus-associated TCR beta chains recognize cytomegalovirus antigens. A cluster of highly shared sequence variants was judged likely to represent a technical artifact of the sequencing pipeline. A further reported finding was that TCR beta sequences accurately predicted the HLA-A and HLA-B alleles for most subjects in the first cohort. In a later analysis, HLA-associated TCR beta chains were found to be more clonally expanded and to have lower generation probabilities than equally common non-associated chains. The authors suggested that the approach could potentially be generalized to other disease states and immunological phenotypes. A later genetic analysis reported fewer N-insertions in productive TCRs among donors in an Asian-associated ancestry cluster than the roughly 700-donor mean. The study gave a list of roughly 150 TCR beta chains associated with cytomegalovirus. Assigning TCR associations to individual alleles was difficult when HLA alleles, especially DR and DQ, strongly co-occurred. The classifier was reported to diagnose cytomegalovirus status with high specificity and sensitivity in both the original cohort and the validation cohort. V-gene and J-gene trimming of TCR beta chains was associated with a missense DCLRE1C variant in a later genetic analysis, and the association was replicated in an independent cohort. Because the 87-base-pair reads could not distinguish some IMGT-functional V segments, including TRBV6-2 and TRBV6-3, those segments were excluded. In this cohort, only TCR beta chains were sequenced, and detectable features were limited by the absence of alpha or paired-chain data. Because HLA typing was missing for some donors at each locus, association tests included only the typed subset. Most TCR sequences were observed very rarely across donors, whereas some public TCRs were present in many individuals. In a later analysis, most CMV-associated TCR beta chains were found to appear HLA-restricted, with HLA associations seemingly driven largely by CMV exposure. CMV serostatus was the only immune exposure information available for the cohort.

As concerns this clone: Its cognate antigen has yet to be identified. No per-base quality is available; no much larger clone lies one base away.

Library generation was performed with the immunoSEQ multiplex PCR assay. For the multiplex PCR, a mixture combining 60 forward primers for TCR Vbeta segments and 13 reverse primers for TCR Jbeta segments was used. Amplification of the CDR3 region of rearranged TCR beta genes was performed with a multiplex PCR assay on genomic DNA. Amplified TCR beta libraries were sequenced as 87-base-pair reads on the Illumina HiSeq System. The authors' analysis ran thus. A later analysis tallied 70 million to 100 million unique TCR beta chains across the roughly 610 repertoires, and around 9.9 million of those chains were shared by two or more donors. Raw reads were error-corrected and collapsed into unique sequences with a nearest-neighbor algorithm that merged closely related sequences to remove PCR and sequencing errors. V, D and J gene segments were assigned by aligning CDR3 sequences to IMGT reference sequences. Each retained sequence needed at least a six-nucleotide match to both a V gene segment and a J gene segment. A rearrangement was called productive if the CDR3 had no stop codons and remained in frame with V and J, and every other rearrangement was called non-productive. CDR3 was defined by IMGT convention, running from the second conserved V-encoded cysteine to the conserved J-encoded phenylalanine. The earlier analysis of about 620 of the donors excluded sequences that lacked an unambiguous match to a single V gene segment. An earlier analysis of 550 to 650 of the donors classified V segments as functional when productive rearrangements were above 56.7% and as segregating when the standard deviation between donors was above 5%. A statistical classification framework was built to diagnose cytomegalovirus status from the catalog of TCR beta chain sequences. In a later analysis, V and J genes were assigned by comparing TCR nucleotide sequences against IMGT/GENE-DB human TR gene sequences. A later analysis assigned CDR3 sequences and most-parsimonious VDJ recombination scenarios with the TCRdist pipeline. A later analysis defined each TCR beta chain by its CDR3 amino acid sequence plus V-gene family, and excluded reads lacking a unique V-gene family. To address suspected cross-contamination and a sequencing artifact, a later analysis removed under 600 highly shared, low-generation-probability nucleotide sequences. In a later analysis, a clonal expansion index for each public chain was calculated from normalized within-repertoire ranks of inferred template counts. A later analysis computed generation probabilities with a VDJ recombination model fitted to out-of-frame rearrangements, and checked the results against IGoR. Hypergeometric tests were used in a later analysis to score TCR-TCR, TCR-HLA and TCR-CMV co-occurrence, with a repertoire-size bias correction applied to the TCR pairs. In a later analysis, false discovery rates were estimated by permuting HLA or CMV assignments 20 times. In a later analysis, co-occurring TCRs were grouped with DBSCAN, and TCRdist sequence similarity was added when clustering was performed within HLA-allele-positive subsets. Co-occurrence clustering excluded repertoires with fewer than 30,000 or more than 120,000 public chains, plus five with anomalous nucleotide sharing. TCRdb carries this immuneACCESS record with in-frame sequences only. Its versions omit some clonotypes, under half of them owing to an unresolved V gene in the studies checked, with the rest unexplained. Clone size and the V and J calls come from that table; the DNA yielded D and trimming. This sample holds roughly 140,000 clones; more than 75% were observed only once. The ten biggest clones cover approximately 5.1% of the sample.

From cysteine to phenylalanine, the CDR3 is 16 amino acids long. The retained sequence is limited to the CDR3, 48 bases, with the frame set at the first base. Looking up the germline V gene (reference sequence) yields CDR1 MNHEY and CDR2 SMNVEV. Trimming accounts for 3 bases at V and 4 bases at J, while the number of junction bases matched to no gene is 10. The cohort was made up of under 800 healthy bone marrow donors. Cohort members were all nominally healthy when sampled, although unrecorded immune exposures were likely present. The donor tested CMV seronegative and was one of the 352 seronegative cohort members. A peripheral blood sample was provided by each donor, and peripheral blood mononuclear cells were used for TCR beta sequencing. Genomic DNA extraction from the blood cell samples was performed with the Qiagen DNeasy Blood Extraction Kit.

This receptor was identified in a male donor in good health and CMV-seronegative. The V and J segments used are TRBV27 and TRBJ1-1; a stretch of 8 junction bases matches TRBD1. Sequenced input: PBMCs. The encoded CDR3 is CASSFFRTGLATEAFF. The base sequence is TGTGCCAGCAGTTTTTTCCGGACAGGGTTGGCCACTGAAGCTTTCTTT.